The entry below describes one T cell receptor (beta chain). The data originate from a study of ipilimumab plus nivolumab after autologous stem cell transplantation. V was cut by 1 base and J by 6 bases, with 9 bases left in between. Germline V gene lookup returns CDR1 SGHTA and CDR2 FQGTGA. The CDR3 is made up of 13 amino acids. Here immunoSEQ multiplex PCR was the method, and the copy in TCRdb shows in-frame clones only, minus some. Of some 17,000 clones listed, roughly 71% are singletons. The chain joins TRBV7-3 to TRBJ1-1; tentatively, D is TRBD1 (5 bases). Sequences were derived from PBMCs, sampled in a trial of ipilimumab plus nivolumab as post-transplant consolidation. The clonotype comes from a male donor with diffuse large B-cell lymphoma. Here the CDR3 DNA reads TGTGCCAGCAGCTTAAGTCGGGACGCTGAAGCTTTCTTT. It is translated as CASSLSRDAEAFF.